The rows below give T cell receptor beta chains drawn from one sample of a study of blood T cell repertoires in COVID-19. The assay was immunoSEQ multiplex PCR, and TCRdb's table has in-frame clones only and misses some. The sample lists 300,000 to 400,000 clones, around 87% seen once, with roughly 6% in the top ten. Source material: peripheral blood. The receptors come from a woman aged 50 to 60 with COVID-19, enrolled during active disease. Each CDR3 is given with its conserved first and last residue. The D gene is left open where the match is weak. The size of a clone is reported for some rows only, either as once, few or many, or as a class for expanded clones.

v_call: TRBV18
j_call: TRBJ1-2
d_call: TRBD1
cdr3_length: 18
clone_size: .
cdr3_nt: TGTGCCAGCTCACCACTTAGGACAGGGGGCGCTTCTTTTTATGGCTACACCTTC
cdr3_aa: CASSPLRTGGASFYGYTF

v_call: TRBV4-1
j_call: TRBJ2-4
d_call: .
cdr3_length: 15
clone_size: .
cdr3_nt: TGCGCCAGCAGCCTAAGACTAGTTGGTACGGACATTCAGTACTTC
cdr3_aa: CASSLRLVGTDIQYF

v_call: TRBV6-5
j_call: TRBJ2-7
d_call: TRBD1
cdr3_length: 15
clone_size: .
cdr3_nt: TGTGCCAGTGTGGACCCGGGACAGGGGGACTACGAGCAGTACTTC
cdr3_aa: CASVDPGQGDYEQYF

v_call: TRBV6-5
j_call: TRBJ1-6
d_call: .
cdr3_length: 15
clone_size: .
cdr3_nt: TGTGCCAGCAAAAGGCAAACAGCCTATAATTCACCCCTCCACTTT
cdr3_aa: CASKRQTAYNSPLHF

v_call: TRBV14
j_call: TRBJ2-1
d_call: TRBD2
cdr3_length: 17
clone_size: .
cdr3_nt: TGTGCCAGCAGCCAAGGTCGAACTAGCGGGGGCCCCAATGAGCAGTTCTTC
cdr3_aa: CASSQGRTSGGPNEQFF

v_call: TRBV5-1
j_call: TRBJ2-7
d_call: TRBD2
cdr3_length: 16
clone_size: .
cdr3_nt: TGCGCCAGCAGCTTGAAGGTCGGCGGGAGGGCGGGGGAGCAGTACTTC
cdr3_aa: CASSLKVGGRAGEQYF

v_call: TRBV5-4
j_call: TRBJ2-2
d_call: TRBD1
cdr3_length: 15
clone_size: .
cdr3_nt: TGTGCCAGCAGCTTGTTAACAGGGGGCACCGGGGAGCTGTTTTTT
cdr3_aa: CASSLLTGGTGELFF

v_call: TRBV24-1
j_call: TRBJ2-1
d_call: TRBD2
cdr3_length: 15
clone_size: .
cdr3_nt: TGTGCCACCCCTTGTAGCGGGAGGGCCCCCAGTGAGCAGTTCTTC
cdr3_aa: CATPCSGRAPSEQFF

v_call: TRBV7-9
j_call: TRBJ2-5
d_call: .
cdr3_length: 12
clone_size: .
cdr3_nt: TGTGCCAGCAGCCGGACGGGGGAGACCCAGTACTTC
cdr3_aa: CASSRTGETQYF

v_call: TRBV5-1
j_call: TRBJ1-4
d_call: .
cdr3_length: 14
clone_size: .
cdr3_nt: TGCGCCAGCAGCTTCACAGGGCAGGGTGAAAAACTGTTTTTT
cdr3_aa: CASSFTGQGEKLFF

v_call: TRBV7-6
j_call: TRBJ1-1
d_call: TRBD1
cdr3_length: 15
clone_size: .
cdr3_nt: TGTGCCAGCAGCTTATTGGGACAGGGTATCACTGAAGCTTTCTTT
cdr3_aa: CASSLLGQGITEAFF

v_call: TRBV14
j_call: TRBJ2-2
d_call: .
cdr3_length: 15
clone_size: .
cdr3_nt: TGTGCCAGCAGCCAGCAGGGAGGTGGCACCGGGGAGCTGTTTTTT
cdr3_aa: CASSQQGGGTGELFF

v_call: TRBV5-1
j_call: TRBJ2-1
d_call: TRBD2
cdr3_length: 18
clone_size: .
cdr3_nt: TGCGCCAGCAGCCCGGTAGGGACTAGCGGGAGTACCTACAATGAGCAGTTCTTC
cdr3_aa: CASSPVGTSGSTYNEQFF

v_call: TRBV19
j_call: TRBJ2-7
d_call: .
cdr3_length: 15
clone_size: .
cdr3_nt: TGTGCCAGTAGTCCTACAGGTACCGAACCCTACGAGCAGTACTTC
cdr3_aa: CASSPTGTEPYEQYF

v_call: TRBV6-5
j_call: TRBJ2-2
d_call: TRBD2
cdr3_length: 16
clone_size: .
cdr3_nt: TGTGCCAGCAGTTCCCTTAGCGGGGGACACACCGGGGAGCTGTTTTTT
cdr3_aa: CASSSLSGGHTGELFF

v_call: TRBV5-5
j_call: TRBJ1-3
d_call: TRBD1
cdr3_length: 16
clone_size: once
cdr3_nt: TGTGCCAGCAGCTTGGGGAACAGGGGCGCTATGAACACCATATATTTT
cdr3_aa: CASSLGNRGAMNTIYF

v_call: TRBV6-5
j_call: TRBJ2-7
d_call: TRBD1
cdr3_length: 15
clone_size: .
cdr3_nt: TGTGCCAGCAGTTACTCGGGGACAGGTGACTACGAGCAGTACTTC
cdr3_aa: CASSYSGTGDYEQYF

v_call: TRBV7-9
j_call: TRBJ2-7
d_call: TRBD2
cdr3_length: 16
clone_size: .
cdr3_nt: TGTGCCAGCAGCTCGATCATCACTAGCGGGAGTTACGAGCAGTACTTC
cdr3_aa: CASSSIITSGSYEQYF

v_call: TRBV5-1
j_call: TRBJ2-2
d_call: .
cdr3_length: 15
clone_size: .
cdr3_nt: TGCGCCAGCAGCACCTCGGAGGGCCGAAACGGGGAGCTGTTTTTT
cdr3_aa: CASSTSEGRNGELFF

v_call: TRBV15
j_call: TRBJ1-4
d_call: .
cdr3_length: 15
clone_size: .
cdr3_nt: TGTGCCACCAGCAGAGATACAGGTTCTGGTAAAAAACTGTTTTTT
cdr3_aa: CATSRDTGSGKKLFF

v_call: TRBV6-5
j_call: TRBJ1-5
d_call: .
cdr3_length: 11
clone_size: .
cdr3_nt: TGTGCCAGCAATCAAAATCAGCCCCAGCATTTT
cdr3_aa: CASNQNQPQHF

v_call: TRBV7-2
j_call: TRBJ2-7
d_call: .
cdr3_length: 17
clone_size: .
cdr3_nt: TGTGCCAGCAGCTTAGGGGGGCCGGGAGGCCAGACCTACGAGCAGTACTTC
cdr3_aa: CASSLGGPGGQTYEQYF

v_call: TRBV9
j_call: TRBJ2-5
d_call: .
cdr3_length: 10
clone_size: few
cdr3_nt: TGTGCCATCCCTCCAGAGACCCAGTACTTC
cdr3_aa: CAIPPETQYF

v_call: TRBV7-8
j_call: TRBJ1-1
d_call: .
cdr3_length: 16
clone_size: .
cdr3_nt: TGTGCCAGCAGCTTGGGGGGGCTTTTAGTGGACACTGAAGCTTTCTTT
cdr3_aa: CASSLGGLLVDTEAFF

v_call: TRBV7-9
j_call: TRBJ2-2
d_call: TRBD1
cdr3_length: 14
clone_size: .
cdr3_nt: TGTGCCAGCAGCCGGGACAGGGGCACCGGGGAGCTGTTTTTT
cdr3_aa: CASSRDRGTGELFF

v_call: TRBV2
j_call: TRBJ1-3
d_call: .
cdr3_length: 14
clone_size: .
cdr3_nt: TGTGCCAGCAGCAAACAACGCTCTGGAAACACCATATATTTT
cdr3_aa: CASSKQRSGNTIYF

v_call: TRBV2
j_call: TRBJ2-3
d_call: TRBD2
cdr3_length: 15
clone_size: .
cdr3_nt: TGTGCCAGCAGTGAAATAGGGAGGGACACAGATACGCAGTATTTT
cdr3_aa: CASSEIGRDTDTQYF

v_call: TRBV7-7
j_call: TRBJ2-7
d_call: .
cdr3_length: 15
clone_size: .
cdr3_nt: TGTGCCACCTCGTTCAGCCAGGGGCCCCCCTACGAGCAGTACTTC
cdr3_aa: CATSFSQGPPYEQYF

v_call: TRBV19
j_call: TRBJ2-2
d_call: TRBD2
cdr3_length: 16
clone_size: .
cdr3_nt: TGTGCCAGTAGTCCTCTAGCGGGAGGGCCTTTAGGGGAGCTGTTTTTT
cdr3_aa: CASSPLAGGPLGELFF

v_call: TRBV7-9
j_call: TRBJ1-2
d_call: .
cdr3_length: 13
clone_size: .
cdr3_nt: TGTGCCAGCAGCTTATCGGGACTTTTTGGCTACACCTTC
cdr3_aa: CASSLSGLFGYTF

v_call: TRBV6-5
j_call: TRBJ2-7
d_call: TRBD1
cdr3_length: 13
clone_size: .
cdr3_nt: TGTGCCAGCTCTAGAACAGGGGCCTACGAGCAGTACTTC
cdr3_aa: CASSRTGAYEQYF

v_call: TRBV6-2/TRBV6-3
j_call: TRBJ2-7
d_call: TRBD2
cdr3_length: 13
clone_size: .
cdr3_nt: TGTGCCAGCAACCCTGCGGGAGCCTACGAGCAGTACTTC
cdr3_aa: CASNPAGAYEQYF

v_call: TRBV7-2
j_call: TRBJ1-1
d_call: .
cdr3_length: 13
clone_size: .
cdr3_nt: TGTGCCAGCAGCAGAACTTGGAACACTGAAGCTTTCTTT
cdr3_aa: CASSRTWNTEAFF

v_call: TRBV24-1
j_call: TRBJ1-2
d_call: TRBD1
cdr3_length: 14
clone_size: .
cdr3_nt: TGTGCCACCAGTGATTCCGGGACAGGGAATGGCTACACCTTC
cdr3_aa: CATSDSGTGNGYTF

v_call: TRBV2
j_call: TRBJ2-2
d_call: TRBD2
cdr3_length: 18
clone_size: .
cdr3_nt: TGTGCCAGCAGAGACCCCCTAGCGGGAGGCGCGAACACCGGGGAGCTGTTTTTT
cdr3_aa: CASRDPLAGGANTGELFF

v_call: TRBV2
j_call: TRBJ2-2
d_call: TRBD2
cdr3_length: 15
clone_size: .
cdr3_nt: TGTGCCAGCCGGGGGGAGGGCCGTGGGGCCGGGGAGCTGTTTTTT
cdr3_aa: CASRGEGRGAGELFF

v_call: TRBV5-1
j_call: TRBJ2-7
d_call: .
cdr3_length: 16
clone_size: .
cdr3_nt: TGCGCCAGCAGCCTCAGTGGGAGGGGGTCATCCTACGAGCAGTACTTC
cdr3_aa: CASSLSGRGSSYEQYF

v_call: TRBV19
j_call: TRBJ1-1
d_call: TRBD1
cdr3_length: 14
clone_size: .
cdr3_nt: TGTGCCAGTATCATGAGGGGGCGGAACACTGAAGCTTTCTTT
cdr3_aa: CASIMRGRNTEAFF

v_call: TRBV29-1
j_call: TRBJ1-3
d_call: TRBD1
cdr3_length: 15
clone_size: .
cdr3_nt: TGCAGCGTTGAGGACAGGGAGGCGACTTGGAACACCATATATTTT
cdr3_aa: CSVEDREATWNTIYF

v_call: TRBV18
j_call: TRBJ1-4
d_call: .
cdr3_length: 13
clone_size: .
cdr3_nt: TGTGCCAGCTCAGAACAGGGTCTTGAAAAACTGTTTTTT
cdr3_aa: CASSEQGLEKLFF

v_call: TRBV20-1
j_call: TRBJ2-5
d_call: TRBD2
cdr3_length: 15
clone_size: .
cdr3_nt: TGCAGTGCTAGTAGACAGATAGCGGGAGCGGAGACCCAGTACTTC
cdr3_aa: CSASRQIAGAETQYF

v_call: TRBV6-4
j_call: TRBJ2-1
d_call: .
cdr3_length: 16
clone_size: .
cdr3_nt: TGTGCCAGCAGTGACTCGGAGCTTTCTACTTTCAATGAGCAGTTCTTC
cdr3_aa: CASSDSELSTFNEQFF

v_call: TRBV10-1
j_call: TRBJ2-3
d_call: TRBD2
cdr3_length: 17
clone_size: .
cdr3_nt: TGCGCCAGCAGTGAGCCGGCTAGCGGGAGTGTGATAGATACGCAGTATTTT
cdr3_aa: CASSEPASGSVIDTQYF

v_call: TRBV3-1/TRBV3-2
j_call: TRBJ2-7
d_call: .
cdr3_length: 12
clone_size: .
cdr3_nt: TGTGCCAGCAGCCAACAGGGGACCCCCCATGACTTC
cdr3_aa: CASSQQGTPHDF

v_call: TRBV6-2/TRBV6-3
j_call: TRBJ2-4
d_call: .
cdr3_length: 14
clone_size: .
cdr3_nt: TGTGCCAGCAGCTTAGACGCGGTCAAAAACATTCAGTACTTC
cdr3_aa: CASSLDAVKNIQYF

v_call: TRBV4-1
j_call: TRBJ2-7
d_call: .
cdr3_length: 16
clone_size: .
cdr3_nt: TGCGCCAGCAGCCAAGATATAGCTAGAATAATCTCCGAGCAGTACTTC
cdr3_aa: CASSQDIARIISEQYF

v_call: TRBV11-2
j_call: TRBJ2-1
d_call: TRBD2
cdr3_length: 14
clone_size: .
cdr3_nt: TGTGCCAGCAGCCCCACTAGCGGCCACAATGAGCAGTTCTTC
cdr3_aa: CASSPTSGHNEQFF

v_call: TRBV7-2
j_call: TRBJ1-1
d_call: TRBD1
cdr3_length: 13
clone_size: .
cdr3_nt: TGTGCCGGCCGGGACAGAGGAGTCACTGAAGCTTTCTTT
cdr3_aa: CAGRDRGVTEAFF

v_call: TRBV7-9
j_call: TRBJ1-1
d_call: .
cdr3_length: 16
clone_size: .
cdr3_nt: TGTGCCAGCAGCCTCCTAATGTTCAGGGCAAACACTGAAGCTTTCTTT
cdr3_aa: CASSLLMFRANTEAFF

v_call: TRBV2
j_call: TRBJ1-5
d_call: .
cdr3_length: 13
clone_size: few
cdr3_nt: TGTGCCAGCAGTGAGGGGGGGCATCAGCCCCAGCATTTT
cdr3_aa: CASSEGGHQPQHF

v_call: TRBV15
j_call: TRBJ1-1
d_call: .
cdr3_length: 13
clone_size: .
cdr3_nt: TGTGCCACCAGCAGAGACAGGGCCACTGAAGCTTTCTTT
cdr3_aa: CATSRDRATEAFF

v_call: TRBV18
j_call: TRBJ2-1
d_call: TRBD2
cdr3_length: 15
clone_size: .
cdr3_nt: TGTGCCAGCTCACCACGGGTCGGGGGGAACAATGAGCAGTTCTTC
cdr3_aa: CASSPRVGGNNEQFF

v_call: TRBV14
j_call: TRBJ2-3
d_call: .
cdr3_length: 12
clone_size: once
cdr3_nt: TGTGCCAGCAGCTCCTACACAGATACGCAGTATTTT
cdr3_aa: CASSSYTDTQYF

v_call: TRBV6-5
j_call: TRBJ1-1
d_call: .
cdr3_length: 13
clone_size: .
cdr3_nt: TGTGCCAGCAGTCTTGGACAGAATTTGGGAGCTTTCTTT
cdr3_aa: CASSLGQNLGAFF

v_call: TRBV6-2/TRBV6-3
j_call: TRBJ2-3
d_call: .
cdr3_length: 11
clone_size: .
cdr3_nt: TGTGCCAGCAGTTACCTTGATACGCAGTATTTT
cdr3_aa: CASSYLDTQYF

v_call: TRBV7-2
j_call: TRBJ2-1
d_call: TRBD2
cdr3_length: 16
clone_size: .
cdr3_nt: TGTGCCAGCAGCTTAGGGCCTAGCGGGAGGGTACGTGAGCAGTTCTTC
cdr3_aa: CASSLGPSGRVREQFF

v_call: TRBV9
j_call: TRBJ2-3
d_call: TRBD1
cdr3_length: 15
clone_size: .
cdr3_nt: TGTGCCAGCAGCAACCGGGACAGGGTTTCAGATACGCAGTATTTT
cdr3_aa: CASSNRDRVSDTQYF

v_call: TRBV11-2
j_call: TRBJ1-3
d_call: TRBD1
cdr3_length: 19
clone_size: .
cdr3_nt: TGTGCCAGCAGCTCCCGCCTCCTTGAGGCGGGACAGGGTGGAAACACCATATATTTT
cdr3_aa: CASSSRLLEAGQGGNTIYF